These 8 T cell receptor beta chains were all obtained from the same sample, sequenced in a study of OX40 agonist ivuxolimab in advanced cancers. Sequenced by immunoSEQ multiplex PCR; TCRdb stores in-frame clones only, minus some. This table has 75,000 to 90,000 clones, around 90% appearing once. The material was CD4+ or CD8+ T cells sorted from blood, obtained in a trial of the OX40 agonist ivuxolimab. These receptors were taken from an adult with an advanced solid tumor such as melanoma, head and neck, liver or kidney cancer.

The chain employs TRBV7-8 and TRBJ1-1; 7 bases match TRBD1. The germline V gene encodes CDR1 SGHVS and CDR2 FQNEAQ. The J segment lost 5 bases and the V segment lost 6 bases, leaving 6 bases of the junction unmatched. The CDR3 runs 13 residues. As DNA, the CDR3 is TGTGCCAGCAGGGGCCCAGGGGGGACTGAAGCTTTCTTT. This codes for CASRGPGGTEAFF.

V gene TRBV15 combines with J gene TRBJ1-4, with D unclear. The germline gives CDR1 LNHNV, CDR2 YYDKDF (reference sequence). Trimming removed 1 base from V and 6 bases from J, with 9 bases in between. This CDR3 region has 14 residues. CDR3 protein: CATSRGGVDEKLFF. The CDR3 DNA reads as TGTGCCACCAGCAGAGGCGGGGTTGATGAAAAACTGTTTTTT.

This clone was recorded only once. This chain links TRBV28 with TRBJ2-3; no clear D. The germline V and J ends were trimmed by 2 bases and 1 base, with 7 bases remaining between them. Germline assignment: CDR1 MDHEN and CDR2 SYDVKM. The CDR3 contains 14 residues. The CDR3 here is CASSLPRRTDTQYF. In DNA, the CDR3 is TGTGCCAGCAGTTTACCCAGACGCACAGATACGCAGTATTTT.

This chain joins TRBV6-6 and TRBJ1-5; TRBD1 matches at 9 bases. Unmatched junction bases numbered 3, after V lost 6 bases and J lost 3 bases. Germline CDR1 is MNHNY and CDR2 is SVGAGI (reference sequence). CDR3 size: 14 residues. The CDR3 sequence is CASRRTGDNQPQHF. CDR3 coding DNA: TGTGCCAGCAGAAGGACAGGGGACAATCAGCCCCAGCATTTT.

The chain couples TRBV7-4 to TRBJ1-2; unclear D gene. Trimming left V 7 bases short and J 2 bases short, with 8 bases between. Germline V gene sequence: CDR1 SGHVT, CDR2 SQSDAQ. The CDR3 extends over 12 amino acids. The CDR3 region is CASTRRNYGYTF. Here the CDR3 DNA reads TGTGCCAGCACCCGGAGAAACTATGGCTACACCTTC. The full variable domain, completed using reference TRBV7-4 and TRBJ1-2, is GAGVSQSPRYKVAKRGRDVALRCDSISGHVTLYWYRQTLGQGSEVLTYSQSDAQRDKSGRPSGRFSAERPERSVSTLKIQRTEQGDSAVYLCASTRRNYGYTFGSGTRLTVV.

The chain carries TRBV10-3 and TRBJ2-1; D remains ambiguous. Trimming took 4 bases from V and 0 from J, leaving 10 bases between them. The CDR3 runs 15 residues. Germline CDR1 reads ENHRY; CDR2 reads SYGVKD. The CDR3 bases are TGTGCCATCAGTGTAGGGCTCCCCTCCTACAATGAGCAGTTCTTC. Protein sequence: CAISVGLPSYNEQFF.

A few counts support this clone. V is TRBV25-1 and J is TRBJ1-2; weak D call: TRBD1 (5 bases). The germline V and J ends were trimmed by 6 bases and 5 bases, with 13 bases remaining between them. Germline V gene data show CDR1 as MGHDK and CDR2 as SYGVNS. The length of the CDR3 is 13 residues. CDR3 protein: CASSTGTTYGYTF. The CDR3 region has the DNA TGTGCCAGCAGCACCGGGACCACTTATGGCTACACCTTC.

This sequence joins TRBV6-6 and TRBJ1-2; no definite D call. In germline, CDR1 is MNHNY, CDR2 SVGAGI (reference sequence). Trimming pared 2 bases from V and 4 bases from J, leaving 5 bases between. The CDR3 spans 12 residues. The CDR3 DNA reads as TGTGCCAGCAGTTACGCGCCCTATGGCTACACCTTC. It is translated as CASSYAPYGYTF.